These 30 T cell receptor beta chains came from one sample sequenced in a study of graft-versus-host responses after intestinal transplantation. Generated by immunoSEQ multiplex PCR, the TCRdb table keeps only in-frame clones and is missing some. The sample includes 90,000 to 95,000 clones, around 93% of them seen just once. Antigen specificity for these receptors is unknown. This material consisted of unstimulated CD8+ T cells sorted from spleen or lymph node cells, taken before intestinal transplant. All receptors come from a human donor who received an intestinal transplant.

This clone has a single count. V and J are TRBV4-1 and TRBJ2-3, with 9 bases matching TRBD2. With V trimmed by 1 base and J by 4 bases, 0 bases remained unmatched. The CDR3 has 14 residues. The germline gives CDR1 MGHRA, CDR2 YSYEKL. CDR3 sequence: CASSQGGGADTQYF. CDR3 coding DNA: TGCGCCAGCAGCCAAGGCGGGGGGGCAGATACGCAGTATTTT.

The rearrangement joins TRBV19 to TRBJ2-1, with TRBD2 identical over 7 bases. Germline V gives CDR1 LNHDA, CDR2 SQIVND (reference sequence). The CDR3 spans 15 residues. Trimming removed 3 bases from V and 7 bases from J; junction bases left unmatched: 9. The CDR3: CASSISAGVANEQFF. The CDR3 DNA reads as TGTGCCAGTAGTATTTCGGCGGGAGTTGCGAATGAGCAGTTCTTC.

The chain links TRBV5-1 to TRBJ2-7, with D unclear. V gave up 4 bases and J gave up 4 bases, with 12 bases separating them. Per the germline V gene, CDR1 is SGHRS and CDR2 is YFSETQ. CDR3 length: 13 amino acids. The CDR3 loop is CASSQTSLYEQYF. CDR3 DNA sequence: TGCGCCAGCAGCCAGACAAGTCTGTACGAGCAGTACTTC. Variable domain in full (rest from reference TRBV5-1 and TRBJ2-7): KAGVTQTPRYLIKTRGQQVTLSCSPISGHRSVSWYQQTPGQGLQFLFEYFSETQRNKGNFPGRFSGRQFSNSRSEMNVSTLELGDSALYLCASSQTSLYEQYFGPGTRLTVT.

This chain links TRBV2 with TRBJ2-3, with TRBD2 matching 7 bases. CDR1 is SNHLY, CDR2 FYNNEI, per germline. The CDR3 is 15 residues long. J was trimmed by 2 bases and V by 3 bases; bases with no gene match: 5. The CDR3 reads CASSDPSGFTDTQYF. The CDR3 DNA is TGTGCCAGCAGTGATCCTAGCGGATTCACAGATACGCAGTATTTT.

This chain joins TRBV28 and TRBJ2-1, with 11 bases that match TRBD2. After removal of 5 bases from V and 1 base from J, the junction contained 4 bases not matched to a gene. The V gene's germline CDR1 is MDHEN and CDR2 SYDVKM. CDR3 length: 16 amino acids. The CDR3 nucleotides read TGTGCCAGCAGTCCTGGACTAGCGGGTTCCTACAATGAGCAGTTCTTC. Translating gives CASSPGLAGSYNEQFF. The whole variable domain, filled in from reference TRBV28 and TRBJ2-1, reads DVKVTQSSRYLVKRTGEKVFLECVQDMDHENMFWYRQDPGLGLRLIYFSYDVKMKEKGDIPEGYSVSREKKERFSLILESASTNQTSMYLCASSPGLAGSYNEQFFGPGTRLTVL.

The chain has TRBV6-6 and TRBJ1-1, with D tentatively TRBD1 (5 bases). Germline loops: CDR1 MNHNY, CDR2 SVGAGI (reference sequence). This CDR3 has 14 residues. The V end was cut by 7 bases, the J end by 3 bases, with 15 bases between. The CDR3 region has the DNA TGTGCCAGCAAGGATCTGCGGGGGGACACTGAAGCTTTCTTT. Encoded protein: CASKDLRGDTEAFF.

This clone was observed once. The chain has TRBV11-2 and TRBJ2-1; maybe TRBD2 (5 bases). Looked up from germline, CDR1 is SGHAT and CDR2 is FQNNGV. Trimming shortened V by 4 bases and J by 2 bases, and 9 bases separated the two germline ends. This CDR3 region has 14 residues. DNA of the CDR3: TGTGCCAGCAGCTCCACCGGGACCTACAATGAGCAGTTCTTC. Amino acid sequence: CASSSTGTYNEQFF.

CDR3: CASRGKRPRGYGYTF. DNA of the CDR3: TGTGCCAGCAGGGGGAAACGGCCCAGGGGCTATGGCTACACCTTC. V usage is TRBV21-1 and J usage is TRBJ1-2; the table's D call, TRBD1, was not checked against the DNA. TRBV21-1 is classified as a pseudogene. The CDR3 consists of 15 residues.

This rearrangement joins TRBV4-3 to TRBJ1-3; D is unresolved. The CDR3 runs to 13 residues. The V end lost 5 bases, the J end lost 7 bases, and 12 bases lay between the germline ends. Looked up from germline, CDR1 is LGHNA and CDR2 is YSLEER. CDR3 sequence reads: CASSAPLENTIYF. The CDR3 DNA sequence: TGCGCCAGCAGCGCCCCTCTGGAGAACACCATATATTTT.

This clone was recorded once. V is TRBV7-9 and J is TRBJ2-7; 8 bases are shared with TRBD1. CDR1 and CDR2 (germline): SEHNR, FQNEAQ (reference sequence). The CDR3 runs 15 residues. V shed 5 bases, J shed 4 bases, and the junction held 10 bases outside the gene matches. The CDR3 reads CASSADRERRYEQYF. In nucleotides, the CDR3 is TGTGCCAGCAGCGCGGACAGGGAACGACGGTACGAGCAGTACTTC.

V usage is TRBV6-5 and J usage is TRBJ2-2; 8 positions agree with TRBD1. The V segment lost 3 bases and the J segment 5 bases; nucleotides outside the gene matches: 5. There are 15 residues in the CDR3. Germline assignment: CDR1 MNHEY and CDR2 SVGAGI. CDR3 region: CASSYTGGLTGELFF. The CDR3 bases are TGTGCCAGCAGTTATACAGGGGGTTTAACCGGGGAGCTGTTTTTT.

This chain uses TRBV9 with TRBJ1-2; unclear D gene. The germline V and J ends were trimmed by 2 bases and 6 bases, with 8 bases remaining between them. In germline, CDR1 is SGDLS, CDR2 YYNGEE. This CDR3 is built from 12 residues. CDR3 DNA sequence: TGTGCCAGCAGCGTGGGCCAGAATGGCTACACCTTC. It yields the protein CASSVGQNGYTF.

The chain combines TRBV23-1 with TRBJ1-4, with 9 bases aligning to TRBD1. TRBV23-1 belongs to the ORF category, with a function that is uncertain. The length of the CDR3 is 18 residues. Trimming removed 0 bases from V and 7 bases from J; junction bases left unmatched: 12. CDR3 region: CASSQSVQGAQGTEKLFF. The CDR3 nucleotides are TGCGCCAGCAGTCAATCGGTACAGGGGGCGCAGGGTACTGAAAAACTGTTTTTT.

V and J are TRBV9 and TRBJ2-1; 8 positions match TRBD1. J gave up 0 bases and V 2 bases, and 4 bases lay outside the gene matches. The CDR3 runs 16 residues. Germline V gene sequence: CDR1 SGDLS, CDR2 YYNGEE. The CDR3 DNA sequence: TGTGCCAGCAGCGTCCACACAGGGGGCTCCTACAATGAGCAGTTCTTC. Translating it yields CASSVHTGGSYNEQFF.

J is TRBJ2-1 and V is TRBV19; D gene unclear. The CDR3 sequence is 12 residues long. V gave up 1 base and J gave up 13 bases, with 11 bases separating them. The germline V gene has CDR1 LNHDA and CDR2 SQIVND (reference sequence). CDR3 coding DNA: TGTGCCAGTAGTATAGCTGGGCCATCCCAGTTCTTC. Protein product: CASSIAGPSQFF.

This chain uses TRBV5-5 with TRBJ1-2; a possible D gene is TRBD1 (5 bases). The CDR3 has 13 residues. Between the trimmed V and J ends, which lost 1 base and 8 bases, there was a span of 12 bases. In germline, CDR1 is SGHKS, CDR2 YYEKEE (reference sequence). The CDR3, as DNA: TGTGCCAGCAGCTTGATCCCTCAGGGCGGCTACACCTTC. Translated: CASSLIPQGGYTF.

The V call is TRBV9, the J call TRBJ1-5; D call uncertain. The CDR3 has 14 residues. Germline V CDR1 and CDR2: SGDLS, YYNGEE. Trimming removed 7 bases at V and 1 base at J, with 12 bases between. CDR3 amino acids: CASGAGVSNQPQHF. The DNA of the CDR3 is TGTGCCAGCGGTGCGGGTGTCAGCAATCAGCCCCAGCATTTT.

This chain joins TRBV5-5 and TRBJ2-3; TRBD2 aligns across 13 bases. CDR1 SGHKS and CDR2 YYEKEE come from the germline V gene (reference sequence). CDR3 size: 15 residues. V gave up 4 bases and J gave up 3 bases; unmatched junction bases: 2. CDR3 amino acids: CASSLGLAGTDTQYF. Here the CDR3 DNA reads TGTGCCAGCAGCCTGGGACTAGCGGGAACAGATACGCAGTATTTT.

The rearrangement links TRBV6-6 to TRBJ1-1; 7 nucleotides match TRBD1. Losses at the gene ends were 2 bases for V and 0 bases for J; bases not matched to a gene: 6. Germline loops: CDR1 MNHNY, CDR2 SVGAGI (reference sequence). The CDR3 sequence is 16 residues long. The CDR3 sequence is CASSYRPGQLNTEAFF. For the CDR3, the DNA is TGTGCCAGCAGTTACCGTCCGGGACAGTTGAACACTGAAGCTTTCTTT.

The V gene is TRBV21-1, the J gene TRBJ1-4; the DNA was not compared with TRBD1, the D call given in the table. TRBV21-1 counts as a pseudogene. The length of the CDR3 is 15 residues. In DNA, the CDR3 is TGTGCCAGCAGCAAAGGGACAGGCCGGAGGGAAAAACTGTTTTTT. Residues: CASSKGTGRREKLFF.

The CDR3 loop reads CASLGTANTEAFF. As DNA, the CDR3 is TGTGCCAGCCTTGGGACAGCCAACACTGAAGCTTTCTTT. The rearrangement links TRBV2 to TRBJ1-1; 7 nucleotides match TRBD1. Trimming removed 8 bases from V and 2 bases from J; junction bases left unmatched: 5. CDR3 size: 13 residues. Germline V gives CDR1 SNHLY, CDR2 FYNNEI.

This clone was detected only a few times. V gene TRBV19 combines with J gene TRBJ2-6; perhaps TRBD2 as D (5 bases). The length of the CDR3 is 16 residues. Germline V lookup: CDR1 LNHDA, CDR2 SQIVND (reference sequence). The V and J ends lost 3 bases and 2 bases respectively, with 11 bases between them. CDR3 nucleotide sequence: TGTGCCAGTAGTATTTCATCGGGGACTGGGGCCAACGTCCTGACTTTC. Protein sequence: CASSISSGTGANVLTF.

The chain links TRBV18 to TRBJ2-1; D perhaps matches TRBD2 (5 bases). The V and J ends lost 4 bases and 5 bases respectively, with 12 bases between them. Germline V gene sequence: CDR1 KGHSH, CDR2 LQKENI. The CDR3 is made up of 14 amino acids. In DNA form, the CDR3 reads TGTGCCAGCTCACAGACTATTAGGAACAATGAGCAGTTCTTC. Encoded protein: CASSQTIRNNEQFF.

This clone was observed once. V and J are TRBV25-1 and TRBJ2-1, with D perhaps TRBD1 (5 bases). The CDR3 runs 15 residues. Between the trimmed V and J ends, which lost 3 bases and 0 bases, there was a span of 9 bases. Germline lookup yields CDR1 MGHDK and CDR2 SYGVNS. The CDR3 loop is CASSDSQGSYNEQFF. CDR3 DNA: TGTGCCAGCAGTGATAGTCAGGGCTCCTACAATGAGCAGTTCTTC.

The chain joins TRBV19 to TRBJ1-6; D unresolved. The germline V gene encodes CDR1 LNHDA and CDR2 SQIVND (reference sequence). Trimming removed 2 bases from V and 4 bases from J, with 9 bases in between. This CDR3 is built from 15 residues. The CDR3 sequence: CASSISYGYNSPLHF. For the CDR3, the DNA is TGTGCCAGTAGTATATCCTACGGTTATAATTCACCCCTCCACTTT.

DNA of the CDR3: TGCGCCAGCAGCTTTATTAGCGGGGTAGGAGAGACCCAGTACTTC. Its translation: CASSFISGVGETQYF. V is TRBV5-1 and J is TRBJ2-5; 8 bases line up with TRBD2. The CDR3 length is 15 residues. Germline CDR1 reads SGHRS; CDR2 reads YFSETQ. The J segment lost 4 bases and the V segment lost 2 bases, leaving 7 bases of the junction unmatched.

V gene TRBV11-3 combines with J gene TRBJ1-1, with 8 bases aligning to TRBD1. V shed 5 bases, J shed 0 bases, and the junction held 8 bases outside the gene matches. Per germline, CDR1 SGHNT and CDR2 YENEEA. The CDR3 contains 16 residues. The CDR3 reads CASSPRQGRMNTEAFF. Written as DNA, the CDR3 is TGTGCCAGCAGCCCCAGACAGGGGAGGATGAACACTGAAGCTTTCTTT.

The J gene is TRBJ2-3, the V gene TRBV5-5; TRBD1 is a possible D gene (5 bases). Per germline, CDR1 SGHKS and CDR2 YYEKEE (reference sequence). The CDR3 runs 15 residues. Trimming removed 1 base from V and 5 bases from J, with 14 bases in between. CDR3 in DNA: TGTGCCAGCAGCTTGTCTCCAGGGCAGGGAGATACGCAGTATTTT. As protein: CASSLSPGQGDTQYF.

The rearrangement joins TRBV21-1 to TRBJ2-7; the table's D gene call, TRBD1, was not cross checked with the DNA. TRBV21-1 is labeled a pseudogene. The CDR3 runs 14 residues. For the CDR3, the DNA is TGTGCCAGCAGCACTAACAGGGTCACTAACGAGCAGTACTTC. This gives the protein CASSTNRVTNEQYF.

The rearrangement uses TRBV5-5 and TRBJ2-1; 11 bases align to TRBD1. The CDR3 runs 16 residues. The ends lost 3 bases at V and 3 bases at J; junction bases unmatched: 5. The germline gives CDR1 SGHKS, CDR2 YYEKEE (reference sequence). Here the CDR3 DNA reads TGTGCCAGCAGCTCCCGGGACAGGGGGTTCTACAATGAGCAGTTCTTC. This gives the protein CASSSRDRGFYNEQFF.